The rows below give T cell receptor beta chains drawn from one sample of a study of metastatic and nonmetastatic thyroid tumors. TCRdb re-processed the PCR reads through MiXCR. The sample contains about 31,000 clones, 15% to 20% of which appear only once. Specimen: blood. The receptors were sampled from a female donor with papillary thyroid cancer or a benign thyroid nodule (not recorded which). Some clones in this sample may be carry-over from other donors' samples. The CDR3 runs from the conserved cysteine through the conserved F or W. A D gene is named only where the DNA matches it firmly. Size values are once, few and many counts, or a class for expanded clones, and some rows have none.

CDR3	DNA	V	J	size	D
CASSHLGGIPEAFF	TGCGCCAGCAGCCACTTGGGAGGGATCCCTGAAGCTTTCTTT	TRBV4-1	TRBJ1-1	many	-
CASSLSRGYNEQFF	TGTGCCAGCAGTTTATCCAGGGGGTACAATGAGCAGTTCTTC	TRBV28	TRBJ2-1	few	TRBD1
CASSGRTGEYEKLFF	TGCGCCAGCAGCGGACGGACAGGGGAATATGAAAAACTGTTTTTT	TRBV5-1	TRBJ1-4	many	TRBD1
CASSEGTTQYF	TGTGCCAGCAGTGAGGGGACTACGCAGTATTTT	TRBV6-4	TRBJ2-3	few	-
CSVERSGAVGYTF	TGCAGCGTTGAAAGGTCGGGGGCGGTTGGCTACACCTTC	TRBV29-1	TRBJ1-2	many	-
CASSYLGGTEQYF	TGTGCCAGCAGTTACTTGGGGGGAACCGAGCAGTACTTC	TRBV6-2/TRBV6-3	TRBJ2-7	medium-sized	-
CASSSIRELAEQETQYF	TGTGCCAGCAGCTCGATCCGGGAGCTAGCGGAGCAAGAGACCCAGTACTTC	TRBV13	TRBJ2-5	-	TRBD2
CASSPYPTSGRSDEQFF	TGTGCCAGCAGCCCTTACCCGACTAGCGGGAGAAGCGATGAGCAGTTCTTC	TRBV7-3	TRBJ2-1	-	TRBD2
CASHQAGIYEQYF	TGTGCCAGTCATCAAGCGGGAATCTACGAGCAGTACTTC	TRBV6-1	TRBJ2-7	-	TRBD2
CASRREPSYNEQFF	TGTGCCAGTAGACGGGAGCCCTCCTACAATGAGCAGTTCTTC	TRBV19	TRBJ2-1	few	-
CASSPSPHRGRNHEQYF	TGTGCCAGCAGTCCATCCCCCCACAGGGGGCGAAATCACGAGCAGTACTTC	TRBV6-5	TRBJ2-7	few	TRBD1
CASSPGTGKAFF	TGTGCCAGCAGCCCCGGGACAGGGAAAGCTTTCTTT	TRBV12-3/TRBV12-4	TRBJ1-1	many	TRBD1
CASSFRGPTMYEQYF	TGTGCCAGCAGCTTTAGAGGTCCAACGATGTACGAGCAGTACTTC	TRBV5-6	TRBJ2-7	many	-
CASYGGTEAFF	TGTGCCAGCTATGGGGGGACTGAAGCTTTCTTT	TRBV19	TRBJ1-1	-	-
CASSLEQVGTEAFF	TGTGCCAGCAGCTTAGAACAGGTGGGCACTGAAGCTTTCTTT	TRBV7-8	TRBJ1-1	many	-
CASSRAGPGYEQYF	TGTGCCAGCAGCCGGGCCGGCCCAGGGTACGAGCAGTACTTC	TRBV5-6	TRBJ2-7	many	-
CASSQVYMGSTEAFF	TGCGCCAGCAGCCAAGTTTATATGGGAAGCACTGAAGCTTTCTTT	TRBV4-3	TRBJ1-1	many	-
CASSLAGLVGELFF	TGTGCCAGCAGCTTAGCGGGGTTAGTCGGGGAGCTGTTTTTT	TRBV11-2	TRBJ2-2	-	-
CASWLSPGANYGYTF	TGCGCCAGCTGGTTGAGCCCGGGGGCTAACTATGGCTACACCTTC	TRBV5-1	TRBJ1-2	many	-
CASGWRGDNEQFF	TGTGCCAGCGGGTGGCGGGGAGACAATGAGCAGTTCTTC	TRBV2	TRBJ2-1	-	-
CASSPQQGRTEAFF	TGCGCCAGCAGCCCCCAGCAGGGGAGGACTGAAGCTTTCTTT	TRBV4-3	TRBJ1-1	many	-
CASSKGLAGEETQYF	TGTGCCAGCAGCAAAGGACTAGCGGGAGAGGAGACCCAGTACTTC	TRBV27	TRBJ2-5	-	TRBD2